These 17 T cell receptor beta chains came from one sample sequenced in a study of T cells after yellow fever vaccination. MiXCR was run by TCRdb on the 5' RACE reads, yielding one entry per CDR3 protein. Of fewer than 350,000 distinct CDR3 sequences listed, approximately 4% are singletons. Material: PBMCs, obtained 15 days after the yellow fever booster vaccination. These receptors originate from a man aged 18 to 35 who received the YFV17D yellow fever vaccine.

This chain joins TRBV7-2 and TRBJ1-2, with D uncertain. CDR1 is SGHTA and CDR2 is FQGNSA in the germline V gene. This CDR3 spans 15 amino acids. V was clipped by 4 bases and J by 5 bases, with 17 bases between them. CDR3 DNA: TGTGCCAGCAGCTCGGACTTGACGGGGATTTATGGCTACACCTTC. It specifies CASSSDLTGIYGYTF.

This clonotype was counted many times. CDR3 sequence (DNA): TGTGCCAGCAGCTTAGGACTTCCTCGAGATACGCAGTATTTT. Its translation: CASSLGLPRDTQYF. J is TRBJ2-3 and V is TRBV13, with D unresolved. There are 14 residues in the CDR3. Deletions cut 0 bases from V and 5 bases from J, with 9 bases between. Germline loops: CDR1 PRHDT, CDR2 FYEKMQ (reference sequence). The complete variable domain, with remaining parts taken from reference TRBV13 and TRBJ2-3, reads AAGVIQSPRHLIKEKRETATLKCYPIPRHDTVYWYQQGPGQDPQFLISFYEKMQSDKGSIPDRFSAQQFSDYHSELNMSSLELGDSALYFCASSLGLPRDTQYFGPGTRLTVL.

At least ten counts were recorded for this clonotype. J is TRBJ2-1 and V is TRBV24-1; 8 nucleotides align to TRBD1. Germline V lookup: CDR1 KGHDR, CDR2 SFDVKD. The J segment lost 1 base and the V segment lost 2 bases, leaving 3 bases of the junction unmatched. There are 16 residues in the CDR3. CDR3 loop: CATSDSRGLSYNEQFF. Here the CDR3 DNA reads TGTGCCACCAGTGATTCCAGGGGGCTGTCCTACAATGAGCAGTTCTTC.

This clonotype was picked up many times. The chain couples TRBV7-2 to TRBJ1-3, with no clear D. The CDR3 totals 17 residues. The germline V gene has CDR1 SGHTA and CDR2 FQGNSA. The ends were cut back, 5 bases at V and 0 bases at J, with 17 bases in the middle. CDR3 bases: TGTGCCAGCAGCAGAAGCTCGTCTCAGGTCTCTGGAAACACCATATATTTT. Its protein is CASSRSSSQVSGNTIYF.

V gene TRBV12-3 or TRBV12-4 combines with J gene TRBJ1-5; D not certain. V gave up 4 bases and J gave up 3 bases, with 13 bases separating them. CDR3 length: 15 amino acids. In DNA, the CDR3 is TGTGCCAGCAGTTCCCCAGAAGGGAACAATCAGCCCCAGCATTTT. Its protein is CASSSPEGNNQPQHF.

J is TRBJ2-3 and V is TRBV7-2; unclear D gene. The V gene lost 6 bases and the J gene lost 5 bases, with 6 bases spanning the gap. Germline CDR1 and CDR2: SGHTA and FQGNSA. This CDR3 is 11 amino acids long. This CDR3 is CASRMGDTQYF. The CDR3 region has the DNA TGTGCCAGCAGAATGGGAGATACGCAGTATTTT.

This clonotype was observed a few times. CDR3 amino acids: CASSLLLGELFF. In nucleotides, the CDR3 is TGTGCCAGCAGTTTACTTCTCGGGGAGCTGTTTTTT. V is TRBV28 and J is TRBJ2-2; D not certain. CDR1 is MDHEN, CDR2 SYDVKM, per germline. V lost 2 bases, J lost 7 bases, and 5 bases lay in between. The CDR3 loop spans 12 amino acids.

The chain carries TRBV3-1 and TRBJ2-5; 7 positions match TRBD2. The V segment lost 0 bases and the J segment 5 bases; nucleotides outside the gene matches: 3. Germline loops: CDR1 LGHDT, CDR2 YNNKEL (reference sequence). The CDR3 has 14 residues. CDR3: CASSQETSRETQYF. CDR3 bases: TGTGCCAGCAGCCAAGAGACTAGCCGTGAGACCCAGTACTTC.

This clonotype was seen at least ten times. The chain links TRBV6-5 to TRBJ2-5, with D uncertain. V lost 6 bases and J lost 5, with 16 bases in between. This CDR3 has 14 residues. Germline CDR1 reads MNHEY; CDR2 reads SVGAGI. CDR3 in DNA: TGTGCCAGCAGACGGCTCGGGCCGCGGGAGACCCAGTACTTC. This sequence encodes CASRRLGPRETQYF.

The sample holds a few counts of this clonotype. The rearrangement links TRBV15 to TRBJ1-6; 10 positions match TRBD1. CDR3 length: 15 residues. Germline CDR1 and CDR2: LNHNV and YYDKDF (reference sequence). Losses at the gene ends were 3 bases for V and 8 bases for J; bases not matched to a gene: 4. The DNA of the CDR3 is TGTGCCACCAGCAGGACCGGGACAGGGGATTCACCCCTCCACTTT. It encodes CATSRTGTGDSPLHF. Based on the CDR3 plus reference TRBV15 and TRBJ1-6, the full variable domain is DAMVIQNPRYQVTQFGKPVTLSCSQTLNHNVMYWYQQKSSQAPKLLFHYYDKDFNNEADTPDNFQSRRPNTSFCFLDIRSPGLGDTAMYLCATSRTGTGDSPLHFGNGTRLTVT.

This clonotype showed up many times. The rearrangement joins TRBV18 to TRBJ2-1, with D unresolved. Germline CDR1 reads KGHSH; CDR2 reads LQKENI. This CDR3 is built from 13 residues. Trimming removed 3 bases at V and 9 bases at J, with 12 bases between. CDR3 amino acids: CASSPAVFSEQFF. The CDR3 nucleotides read TGTGCCAGCTCACCCGCCGTTTTTAGTGAGCAGTTCTTC.

This clonotype has a handful of counts. This chain connects TRBV7-2 to TRBJ1-2; a possible D gene is TRBD1 (5 bases). V dropped 6 bases and J dropped 2 bases, with 16 bases sitting between them. Germline CDR1 SGHTA, CDR2 FQGNSA. There are 15 residues in the CDR3. For the CDR3, the DNA is TGTGCCAGCAGTCCCTCGATCGCAGGGAACTATGGCTACACCTTC. As protein: CASSPSIAGNYGYTF.

This clonotype was observed at least ten times. The chain recombines TRBV5-1 with TRBJ2-7; D perhaps matches TRBD2 (6 bases). The ends were cut back, 0 bases at V and 2 bases at J, with 12 bases in the middle. The germline CDR1 and CDR2 sequences are SGHRS and YFSETQ. The length of the CDR3 is 15 residues. CDR3 amino acids: CASSLGRDSPYEQYF. CDR3 sequence (DNA): TGCGCCAGCAGCTTGGGCCGGGACTCCCCCTACGAGCAGTACTTC.

The chain combines TRBV13 with TRBJ2-6; D is ambiguous. The germline gives CDR1 PRHDT, CDR2 FYEKMQ (reference sequence). V was clipped by 5 bases and J by 0 bases, with 5 bases between them. The CDR3 consists of 14 residues. The CDR3 spells CASSTTSGANVLTF. DNA for the CDR3: TGTGCCAGCAGCACGACCTCTGGGGCCAACGTCCTGACTTTC.

This chain uses TRBV7-9 with TRBJ2-7; 9 bases are shared with TRBD2. The CDR3 has 14 residues. Per the germline V gene, CDR1 is SEHNR and CDR2 is FQNEAQ (reference sequence). V shed 3 bases, J shed 6 bases, and the junction held 6 bases outside the gene matches. The CDR3 DNA sequence: TGTGCCAGCAGCTTTGGACTAGCGCCCTTCGAGCAGTACTTC. Amino acid sequence: CASSFGLAPFEQYF.

This clonotype was recorded at least ten times. This chain connects TRBV5-1 to TRBJ2-3; 10 nucleotides line up with TRBD1. CDR1 is SGHRS and CDR2 is YFSETQ in the germline V gene. Unmatched junction bases numbered 5, after V lost 0 bases and J lost 4 bases. The CDR3 totals 16 residues. The CDR3 reads CASSLEGTGEADTQYF. CDR3 in DNA: TGCGCCAGCAGCTTGGAAGGGACAGGGGAGGCAGATACGCAGTATTTT.

This clonotype was recorded many times. V usage is TRBV6-2 or TRBV6-3 and J usage is TRBJ2-3; TRBD2 aligns across 9 bases. Germline CDR1 MNHEY, CDR2 SVGEGT. The CDR3 is 16 residues long. V shed 6 bases, J shed 1 base, and the junction held 8 bases outside the gene matches. CDR3 bases: TGTGCCAGCAGCCTCCGCCCTAGCGGGGGCACAGATACGCAGTATTTT. Residues: CASSLRPSGGTDTQYF.